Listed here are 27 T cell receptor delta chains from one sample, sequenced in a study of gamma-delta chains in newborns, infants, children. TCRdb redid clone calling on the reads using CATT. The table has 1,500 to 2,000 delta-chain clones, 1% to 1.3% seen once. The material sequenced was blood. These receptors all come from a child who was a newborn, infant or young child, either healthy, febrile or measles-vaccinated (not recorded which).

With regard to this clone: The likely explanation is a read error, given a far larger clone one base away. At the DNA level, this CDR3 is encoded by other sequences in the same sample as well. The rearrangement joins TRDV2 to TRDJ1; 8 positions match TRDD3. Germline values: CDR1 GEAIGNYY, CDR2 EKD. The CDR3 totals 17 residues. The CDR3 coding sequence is TGTGCTTGTGACGAAGTACTGGGGGCCCCGTACACCGATAAACTCATCTTT. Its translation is CACDEVLGAPYTDKLIF.

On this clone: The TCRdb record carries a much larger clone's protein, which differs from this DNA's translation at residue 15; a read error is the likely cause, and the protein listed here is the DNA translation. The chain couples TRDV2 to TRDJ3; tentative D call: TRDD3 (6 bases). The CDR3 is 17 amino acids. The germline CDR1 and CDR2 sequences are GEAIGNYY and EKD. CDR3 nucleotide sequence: TGTGCCTGTGACACCGTACTGGGCTCCTGGGACACCCGACAGGTGTTTTTC. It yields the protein CACDTVLGSWDTRQVFF.

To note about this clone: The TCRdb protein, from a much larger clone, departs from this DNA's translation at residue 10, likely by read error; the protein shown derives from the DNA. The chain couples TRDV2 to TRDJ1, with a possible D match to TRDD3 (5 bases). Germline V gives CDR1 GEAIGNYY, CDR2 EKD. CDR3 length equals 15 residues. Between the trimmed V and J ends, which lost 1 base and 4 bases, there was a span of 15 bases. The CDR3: CACDTLGPNIDKLIF. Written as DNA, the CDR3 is TGTGCCTGTGACACTCTGGGCCCGAACATCGATAAACTCATCTTT.

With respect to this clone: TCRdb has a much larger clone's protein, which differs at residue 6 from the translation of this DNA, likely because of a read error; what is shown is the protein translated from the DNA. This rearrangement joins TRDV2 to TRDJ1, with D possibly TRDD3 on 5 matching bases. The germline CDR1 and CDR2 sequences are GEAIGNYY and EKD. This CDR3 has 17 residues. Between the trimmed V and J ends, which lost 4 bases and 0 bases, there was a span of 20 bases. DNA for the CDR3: TGTGCCTGTGAAGGATTTGGGGTAAAGAGGGACACCGATAAACTCATCTTT. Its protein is CACEGFGVKRDTDKLIF.

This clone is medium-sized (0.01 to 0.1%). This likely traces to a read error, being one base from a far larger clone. This chain's CDR3 is CACDVLGATDKLIF. For the CDR3, the DNA is TGTGCCTGTGACGTACTGGGGGCTACCGATAAACTCATCTTT. The chain combines TRDV2 with TRDJ1; 8 bases fit TRDD3. From germline, CDR1 is GEAIGNYY and CDR2 EKD. This CDR3 is 14 amino acids long. V lost 3 bases to trimming and J lost 2 bases; unmatched junction nucleotides: 4.

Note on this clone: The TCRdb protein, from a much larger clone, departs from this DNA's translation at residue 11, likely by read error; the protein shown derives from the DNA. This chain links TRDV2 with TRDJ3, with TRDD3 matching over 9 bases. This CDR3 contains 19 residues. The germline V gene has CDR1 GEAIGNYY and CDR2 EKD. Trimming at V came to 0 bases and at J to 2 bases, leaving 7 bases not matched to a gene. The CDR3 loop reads CACDTVLGDSPWDTRQMFF. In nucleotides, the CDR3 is TGTGCCTGTGACACCGTACTGGGGGACAGCCCCTGGGACACCCGACAGATGTTTTTC.

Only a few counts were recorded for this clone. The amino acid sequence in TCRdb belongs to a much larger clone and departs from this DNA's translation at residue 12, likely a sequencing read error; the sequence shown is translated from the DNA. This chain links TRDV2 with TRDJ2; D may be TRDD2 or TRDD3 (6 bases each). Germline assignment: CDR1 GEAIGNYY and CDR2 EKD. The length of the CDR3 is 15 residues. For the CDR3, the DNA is TGTGCCTGTGACTCGCTCCTACCTGGGGCAGCACGACTCTTCTTT. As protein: CACDSLLPGAARLFF.

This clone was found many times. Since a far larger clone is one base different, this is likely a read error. The CDR3 DNA follows: TGTGCCTGTGACTCCACTACTGGGGGATACGAAACGGATTGGGACACCCGACAGATGTTTTTC. It translates to CACDSTTGGYETDWDTRQMFF. The rearrangement links TRDV2 to TRDJ3; 13 bases agree with TRDD3. The germline CDR1 and CDR2 sequences are GEAIGNYY and EKD. With V trimmed by 3 bases and J by 4 bases, 14 bases remained unmatched. The CDR3 totals 21 residues.

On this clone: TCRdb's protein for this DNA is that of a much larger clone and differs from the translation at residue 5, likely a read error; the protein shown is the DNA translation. CDR3 residues: CACDAAGDSGSWDTRQMFF. The DNA of the CDR3 is TGTGCCTGTGACGCCGCGGGGGATAGTGGGTCCTGGGACACCCGACAGATGTTTTTC. The J gene is TRDJ3, the V gene TRDV2, with TRDD3 matching 8 bases. V shed 3 bases, J shed 1 base, and the junction held 10 bases outside the gene matches. Per germline, CDR1 GEAIGNYY and CDR2 EKD. This CDR3 comprises 19 residues.

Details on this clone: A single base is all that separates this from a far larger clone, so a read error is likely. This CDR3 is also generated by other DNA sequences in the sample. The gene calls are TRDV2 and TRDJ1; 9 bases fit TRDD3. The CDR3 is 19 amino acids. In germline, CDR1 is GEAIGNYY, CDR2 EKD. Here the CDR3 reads CACDTVDWGSPRQEDKLIF. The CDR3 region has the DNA TGTGCCTGCGACACCGTCGACTGGGGGAGCCCAAGACAAGAGGATAAACTCATCTTT.

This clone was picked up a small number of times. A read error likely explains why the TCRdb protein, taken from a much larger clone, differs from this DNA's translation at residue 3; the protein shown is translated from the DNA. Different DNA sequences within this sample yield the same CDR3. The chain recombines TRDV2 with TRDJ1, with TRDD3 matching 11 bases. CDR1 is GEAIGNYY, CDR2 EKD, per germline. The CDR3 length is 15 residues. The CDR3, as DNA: TGTGCCCGTGATGGACTGGGGGATAACACCGATAAACTCATCTTT. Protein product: CARDGLGDNTDKLIF.

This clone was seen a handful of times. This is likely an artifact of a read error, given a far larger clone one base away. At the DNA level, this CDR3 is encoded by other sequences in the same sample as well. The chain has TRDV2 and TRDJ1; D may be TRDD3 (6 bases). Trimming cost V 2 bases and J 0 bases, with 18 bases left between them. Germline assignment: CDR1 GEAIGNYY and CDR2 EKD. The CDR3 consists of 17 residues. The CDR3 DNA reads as TGTGCCTGTGACAAACTAGGGGATCCGTCGTACACCGATAAACTCATCTTT. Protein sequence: CACDKLGDPSYTDKLIF.

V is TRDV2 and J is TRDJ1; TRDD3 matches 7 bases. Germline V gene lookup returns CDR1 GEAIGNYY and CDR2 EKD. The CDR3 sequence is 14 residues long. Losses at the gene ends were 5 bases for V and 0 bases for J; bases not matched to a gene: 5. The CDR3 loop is CACVPLGYTDKLIF. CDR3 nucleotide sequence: TGTGCCTGTGTCCCACTGGGGTACACCGATAAACTCATCTTT.

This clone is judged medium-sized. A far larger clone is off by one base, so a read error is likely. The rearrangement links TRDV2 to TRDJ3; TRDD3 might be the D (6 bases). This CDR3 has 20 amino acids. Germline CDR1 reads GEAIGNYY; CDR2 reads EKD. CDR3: CACDTGWGQPSSRDTRQMFF. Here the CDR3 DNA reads TGTGCCTGTGACACCGGCTGGGGCCAACCTAGCTCCCGGGACACCCGACAGATGTTTTTC.

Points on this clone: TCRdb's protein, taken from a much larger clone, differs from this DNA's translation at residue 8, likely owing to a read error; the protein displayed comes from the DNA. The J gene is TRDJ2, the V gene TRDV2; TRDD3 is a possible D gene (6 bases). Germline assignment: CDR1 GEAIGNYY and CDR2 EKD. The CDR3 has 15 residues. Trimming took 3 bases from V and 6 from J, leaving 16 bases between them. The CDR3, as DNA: TGTGCCTGTGACTCGCTCCTATCTGGGGCAGCACAACTCTTCTTT. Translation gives CACDSLLSGAAQLFF.

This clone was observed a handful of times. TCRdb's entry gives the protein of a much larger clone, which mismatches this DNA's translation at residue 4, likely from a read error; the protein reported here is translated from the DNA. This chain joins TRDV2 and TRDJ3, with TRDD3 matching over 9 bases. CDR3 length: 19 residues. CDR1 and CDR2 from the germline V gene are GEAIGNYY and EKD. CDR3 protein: CACGTVLGDSSWDTRQMFF. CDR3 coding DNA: TGTGCCTGTGGCACCGTACTGGGGGACAGCTCCTGGGACACCCGACAGATGTTTTTC.

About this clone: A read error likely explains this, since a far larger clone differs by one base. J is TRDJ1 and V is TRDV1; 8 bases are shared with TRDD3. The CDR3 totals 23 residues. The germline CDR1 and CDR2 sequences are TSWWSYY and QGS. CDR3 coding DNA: TGTGCTCTTGGGGAACGGTGGTCCCTCCTACGTCTTACTGGGGGTCCCACCACCGATAAACCCATCTTT. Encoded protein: CALGERWSLLRLTGGPTTDKPIF.

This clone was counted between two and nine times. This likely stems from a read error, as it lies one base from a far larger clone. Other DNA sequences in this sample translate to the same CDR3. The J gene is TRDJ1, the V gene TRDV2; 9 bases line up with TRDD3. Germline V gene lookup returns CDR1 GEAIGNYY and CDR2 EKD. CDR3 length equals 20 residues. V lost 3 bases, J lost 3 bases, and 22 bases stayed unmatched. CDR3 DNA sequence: TGTGCCTGTGACCACGTCGGGCCTACGGGGGGATACTCAATACCCGATAAACTCATCTTT. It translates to CACDHVGPTGGYSIPDKLIF.

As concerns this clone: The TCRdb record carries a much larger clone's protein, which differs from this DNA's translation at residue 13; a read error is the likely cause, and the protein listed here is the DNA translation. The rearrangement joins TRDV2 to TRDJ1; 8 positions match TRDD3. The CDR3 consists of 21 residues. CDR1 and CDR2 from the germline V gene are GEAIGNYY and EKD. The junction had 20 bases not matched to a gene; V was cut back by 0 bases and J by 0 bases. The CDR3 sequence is CACDTVALPAGDRRDTDKLIF. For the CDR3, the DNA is TGTGCCTGTGACACCGTGGCCCTCCCGGCGGGGGATAGAAGGGACACCGATAAACTCATCTTT.

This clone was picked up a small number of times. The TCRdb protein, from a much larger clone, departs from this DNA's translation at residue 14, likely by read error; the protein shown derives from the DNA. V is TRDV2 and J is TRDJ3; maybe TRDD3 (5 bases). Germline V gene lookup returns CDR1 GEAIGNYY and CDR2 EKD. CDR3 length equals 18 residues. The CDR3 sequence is CACDTVMGRSWDTQQMFF. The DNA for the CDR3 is TGTGCCTGTGACACCGTGATGGGGAGATCCTGGGACACCCAACAGATGTTTTTC.

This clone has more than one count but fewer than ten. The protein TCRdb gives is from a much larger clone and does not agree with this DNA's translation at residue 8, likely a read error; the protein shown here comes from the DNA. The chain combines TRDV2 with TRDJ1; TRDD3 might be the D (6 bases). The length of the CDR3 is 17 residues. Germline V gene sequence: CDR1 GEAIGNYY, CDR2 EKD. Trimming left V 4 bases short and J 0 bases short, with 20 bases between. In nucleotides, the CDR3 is TGTGCCTGTGAAGGATTGGGGGCAAAGAGGGACACCGATAAACTCATCTTT. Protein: CACEGLGAKRDTDKLIF.

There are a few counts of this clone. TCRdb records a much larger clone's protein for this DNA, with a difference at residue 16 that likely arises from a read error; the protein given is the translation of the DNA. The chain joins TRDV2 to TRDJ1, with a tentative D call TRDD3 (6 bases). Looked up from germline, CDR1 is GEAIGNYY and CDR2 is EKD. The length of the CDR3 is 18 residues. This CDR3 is CACDSLRPVGADTDKHIF. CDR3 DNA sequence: TGTGCCTGTGACTCACTACGTCCGGTGGGGGCCGACACCGATAAACACATCTTT.

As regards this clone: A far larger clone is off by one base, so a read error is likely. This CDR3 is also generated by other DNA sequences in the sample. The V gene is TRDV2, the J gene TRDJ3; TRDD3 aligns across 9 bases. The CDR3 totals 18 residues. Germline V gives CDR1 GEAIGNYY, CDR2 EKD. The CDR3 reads CACDTAGGYSWDTRQMFF. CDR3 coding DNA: TGTGCCTGTGACACCGCCGGGGGATACTCCTGGGACACCCGGCAGATGTTTTTC.

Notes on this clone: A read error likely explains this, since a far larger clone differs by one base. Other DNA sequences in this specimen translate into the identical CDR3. The CDR3, as DNA: TGTGCCTGTGACTCCATTACTGGGGGATACGAGACGGATTGGGACACCCGACAGATGTTTTTC. Translating gives CACDSITGGYETDWDTRQMFF. The rearrangement uses TRDV2 and TRDJ3; 13 nucleotides match TRDD3. This CDR3 has 21 residues. With 3 bases clipped from V and 4 bases from J, the junction kept 14 bases outside the gene matches. From germline, CDR1 is GEAIGNYY and CDR2 EKD.

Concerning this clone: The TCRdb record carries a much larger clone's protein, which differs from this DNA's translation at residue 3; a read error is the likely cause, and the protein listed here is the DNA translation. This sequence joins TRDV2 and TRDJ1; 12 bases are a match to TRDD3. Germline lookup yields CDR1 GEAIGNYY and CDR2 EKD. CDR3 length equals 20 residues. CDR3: CARDHVGPTGGYSIPDKLIF. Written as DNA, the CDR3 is TGTGCCCGTGACCACGTCGGGCCTACTGGGGGATACTCAATACCCGATAAACTCATCTTT.

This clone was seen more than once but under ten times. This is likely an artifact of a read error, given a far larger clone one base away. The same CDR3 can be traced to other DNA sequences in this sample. The CDR3 here is CACDTGGYWDTRQMFF. The CDR3 DNA reads TGTGCCTGTGACACTGGGGGATACTGGGACACCCGTCAGATGTTTTTC. The chain has TRDV2 and TRDJ3, with TRDD3 matching over 10 bases. Germline loops: CDR1 GEAIGNYY, CDR2 EKD. This CDR3 region has 16 residues.

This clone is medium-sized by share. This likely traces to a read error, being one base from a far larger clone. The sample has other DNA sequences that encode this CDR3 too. In DNA form, the CDR3 reads TGTGCCTGCGACACCGGCTGGGGCCAACCTAGCTCCTGGGACACCCGACAGATGTTTTTC. Translated: CACDTGWGQPSSWDTRQMFF. The V gene is TRDV2, the J gene TRDJ3; D is possibly TRDD3 (6 bases). Germline assignment: CDR1 GEAIGNYY and CDR2 EKD. The CDR3 runs 20 residues.